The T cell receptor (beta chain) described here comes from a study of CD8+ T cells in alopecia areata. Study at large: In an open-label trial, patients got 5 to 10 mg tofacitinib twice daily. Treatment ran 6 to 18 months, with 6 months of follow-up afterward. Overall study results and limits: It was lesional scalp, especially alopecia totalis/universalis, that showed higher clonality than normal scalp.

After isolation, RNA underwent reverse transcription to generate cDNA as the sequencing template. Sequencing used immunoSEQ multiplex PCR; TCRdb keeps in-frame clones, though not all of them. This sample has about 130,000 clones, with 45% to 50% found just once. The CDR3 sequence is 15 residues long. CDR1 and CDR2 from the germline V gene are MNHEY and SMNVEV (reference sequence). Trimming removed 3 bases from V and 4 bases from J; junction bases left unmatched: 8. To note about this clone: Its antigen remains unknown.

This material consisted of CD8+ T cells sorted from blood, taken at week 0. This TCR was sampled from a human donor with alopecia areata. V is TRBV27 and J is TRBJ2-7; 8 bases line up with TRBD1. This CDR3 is CASSFPDRATYEQYF. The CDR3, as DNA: TGTGCCAGCAGTTTTCCGGACAGGGCAACATACGAGCAGTACTTC.